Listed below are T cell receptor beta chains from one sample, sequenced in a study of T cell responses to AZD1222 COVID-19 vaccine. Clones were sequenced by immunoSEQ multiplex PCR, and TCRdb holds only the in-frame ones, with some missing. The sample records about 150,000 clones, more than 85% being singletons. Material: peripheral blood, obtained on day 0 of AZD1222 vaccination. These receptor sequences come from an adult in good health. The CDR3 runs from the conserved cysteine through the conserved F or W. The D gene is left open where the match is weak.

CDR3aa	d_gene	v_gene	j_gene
CASSLGTGVMNTEAFF	TRBD1	TRBV5-1	TRBJ1-1
CASSPSRSGRDHQETQYF	.	TRBV18	TRBJ2-5
CASQGAGNSPLHF	TRBD1	TRBV28	TRBJ1-6
CASSSSPGPSGNTIYF	.	TRBV9	TRBJ1-3
CASSLGSGPSYEQYF	.	TRBV11-2	TRBJ2-7
CALHRDRLTGANVLTF	TRBD1	TRBV30	TRBJ2-6
CAWSAQGSHQPQHF	.	TRBV30	TRBJ1-5
CAWTRQEGQPQHF	.	TRBV30	TRBJ1-5
CASSQDSGSPLHF	.	TRBV4-3	TRBJ1-6
CAIGGNTIYF	.	TRBV10-3	TRBJ1-3
CAISGAPVGADTQYF	.	TRBV10-3	TRBJ2-3
CASSGPRGGGDTQYF	.	TRBV2	TRBJ2-3
CASSRGTAIYGYTF	.	TRBV3-1/TRBV3-2	TRBJ1-2
CASSINSLLSYEQYF	.	TRBV19	TRBJ2-7
CASSSPGTGSETQYF	TRBD1	TRBV25-1	TRBJ2-5
CSGTVTNTEAFF	.	TRBV29-1	TRBJ1-1
CASSDPLRSGELFF	.	TRBV25-1	TRBJ2-2
CASSLHGDRAYEQYF	TRBD1	TRBV11-1	TRBJ2-7
CASIGFRLANYGYTF	.	TRBV5-6	TRBJ1-2
CASSLTSGRTYNEQFF	TRBD2	TRBV5-1	TRBJ2-1
CASSPTRTGGGYGYTF	TRBD1	TRBV27	TRBJ1-2
CASSVRISGSRNEQFF	TRBD2	TRBV9	TRBJ2-1
CASSTGLVSYEQYF	TRBD2	TRBV19	TRBJ2-7
CASSGGTGGIQYF	.	TRBV10-1	TRBJ2-4
CATHRGYGYTF	TRBD1	TRBV10-3	TRBJ1-2
CASSSTMGDRQFF	.	TRBV7-2	TRBJ2-1
CASTTRIREGYTF	.	TRBV5-6	TRBJ1-2
CASSQVVDYEQYF	.	TRBV4-1	TRBJ2-7
CASSGTSGATVKQYF	TRBD2	TRBV10-2	TRBJ2-7
CASSATGGQGSSQYF	TRBD1	TRBV7-3	TRBJ2-5
CASSFWQGNYEQYF	.	TRBV28	TRBJ2-7
CASSLGGLDTGELFF	.	TRBV5-4	TRBJ2-2
CASSQAGAGYTF	.	TRBV5-6	TRBJ1-2
CASSMQGGLGETQYF	.	TRBV11-3	TRBJ2-5
CASSRETNTEAFF	.	TRBV6-4	TRBJ1-1
CASRLAGGTGELFF	TRBD2	TRBV5-1	TRBJ2-2
CASSYGPHNSPLHF	.	TRBV6-5	TRBJ1-6
CASSDIVGYNEQFF	.	TRBV28	TRBJ2-1
CATSRDVDRSYEQYF	.	TRBV15	TRBJ2-7
CASSSGLAGSGAGELFF	TRBD2	TRBV9	TRBJ2-2
CASRPRASGANVLTF	.	TRBV28	TRBJ2-6
CASSYSFSGETQYF	.	TRBV6-5	TRBJ2-5
CASSVGRWGEQFF	.	TRBV27	TRBJ2-1
CASSLQGLKANVLTF	TRBD1	TRBV19	TRBJ2-6
CATSRGQSNQPQHF	.	TRBV15	TRBJ1-5
CASSLGLAGTSYNEQFF	TRBD2	TRBV5-1	TRBJ2-1
CASRTDSTDTQYF	.	TRBV12-3/TRBV12-4	TRBJ2-3
CASSLVGDRRIKFYEQYF	.	TRBV5-4	TRBJ2-7